The T cell receptor (beta chain) under discussion was sequenced for a study of OX40 agonist ivuxolimab in advanced cancers. The protocol was immunoSEQ multiplex PCR, while the TCRdb copy is restricted to in-frame clones and leaves out a portion. Among around 80,000 clones, 80% to 95% were seen once, and the ten largest hold about 0.61%. Germline V lookup: CDR1 SGHAT, CDR2 FQNNGV. The CDR3 has 14 amino acids. General observations from the study: Certain nonresponders likewise exhibited a low normalized T-cell clonal expansion.

A word on this clone: Its antigen is undetermined.

The material was CD4+ or CD8+ T cells sorted from blood, obtained in a trial of the OX40 agonist ivuxolimab. The rearrangement joins TRBV11-2 to TRBJ2-2; the D gene is possibly TRBD2 (6 bases). This TCR was recovered from an adult with an advanced solid tumor such as melanoma, head and neck, liver or kidney cancer. The CDR3 is CASPEGGLGGELFF. The CDR3 DNA follows: TGTGCTTCCCCGGAGGGCGGCCTTGGCGGGGAGCTGTTTTTT.